This record concerns one TCR beta chain sequence. This sample was taken from a study of T cell changes during pregnancy in multiple sclerosis. V gave up 3 bases and J gave up 4 bases; unmatched junction bases: 2. The CDR3 consists of 15 residues. Per germline, CDR1 SGDLS and CDR2 YYNGEE. Clones were read by immunoSEQ multiplex PCR, and TCRdb kept only the in-frame ones, dropping some. The repertoire holds about 50,000 clones, with about nine tenths as singletons. The chain uses TRBV9 and TRBJ1-6; 9 nucleotides align to TRBD1. This clonotype was obtained from a female donor with multiple sclerosis, enrolled in a pregnancy study. The sequencing here drew on CD4+ T cells from peripheral blood mononuclear cells, taken in the second trimester of pregnancy. The CDR3 bases are TGTGCCAGCAGCGGGGGGACAGGGTATAATTCACCCCTCCACTTT. Amino acids: CASSGGTGYNSPLHF.